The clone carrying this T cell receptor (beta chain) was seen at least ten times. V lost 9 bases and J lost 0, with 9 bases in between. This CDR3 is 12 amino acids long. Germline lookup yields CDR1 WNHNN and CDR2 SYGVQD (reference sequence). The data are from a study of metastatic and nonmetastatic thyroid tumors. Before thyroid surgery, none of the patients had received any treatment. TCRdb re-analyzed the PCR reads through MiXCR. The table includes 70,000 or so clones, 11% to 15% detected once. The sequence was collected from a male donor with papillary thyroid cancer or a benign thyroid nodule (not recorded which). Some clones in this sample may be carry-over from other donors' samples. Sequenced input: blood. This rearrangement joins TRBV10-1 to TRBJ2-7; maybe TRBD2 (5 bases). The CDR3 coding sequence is TGCGCCAGATCGGGGAGCTCCTACGAGCAGTACGTC. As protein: CARSGSSYEQYV.